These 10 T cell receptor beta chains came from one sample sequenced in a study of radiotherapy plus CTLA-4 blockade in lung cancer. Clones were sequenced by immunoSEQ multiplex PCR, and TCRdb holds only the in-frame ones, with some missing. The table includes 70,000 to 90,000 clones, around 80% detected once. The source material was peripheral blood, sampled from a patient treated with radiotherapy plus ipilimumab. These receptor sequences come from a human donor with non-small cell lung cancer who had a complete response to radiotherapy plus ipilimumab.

CDR3 DNA: TGTGCCAGTTCCTCGACAGGGGGCTACGAGCAGTACTTC. Translated: CASSSTGGYEQYF. The gene calls are TRBV27 and TRBJ2-7; 9 positions match TRBD1. The CDR3 is 13 residues long. CDR1 and CDR2 (germline): MNHEY, SMNVEV (reference sequence). The ends lost 9 bases at V and 3 bases at J; junction bases unmatched: 6.

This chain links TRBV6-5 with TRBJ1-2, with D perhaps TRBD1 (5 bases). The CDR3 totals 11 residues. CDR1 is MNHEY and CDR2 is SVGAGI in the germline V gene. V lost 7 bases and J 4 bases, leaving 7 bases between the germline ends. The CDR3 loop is CASTGGYGYTF. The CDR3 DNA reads TGTGCCAGCACGGGGGGCTATGGCTACACCTTC.

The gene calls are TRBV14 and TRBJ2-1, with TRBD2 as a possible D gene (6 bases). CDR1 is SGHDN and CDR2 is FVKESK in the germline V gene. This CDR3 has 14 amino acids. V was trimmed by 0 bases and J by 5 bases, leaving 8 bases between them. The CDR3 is CASSQDTGDNEQFF. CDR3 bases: TGTGCCAGCAGCCAAGACACGGGGGACAATGAGCAGTTCTTC.

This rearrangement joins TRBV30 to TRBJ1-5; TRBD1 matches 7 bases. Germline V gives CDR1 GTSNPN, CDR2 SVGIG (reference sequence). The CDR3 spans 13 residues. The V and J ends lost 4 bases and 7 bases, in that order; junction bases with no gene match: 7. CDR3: CAWTRGRGQPQHF. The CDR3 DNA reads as TGTGCCTGGACTAGGGGGCGCGGGCAGCCCCAGCATTTT. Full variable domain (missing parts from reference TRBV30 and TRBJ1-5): SQTIHQWPATLVQPVGSPLSLECTVEGTSNPNLYWYRQAAGRGLQLLFYSVGIGQISSEVPQNLSASRPQDRQFILSSKKLLLSDSGFYLCAWTRGRGQPQHFGDGTRLSIL.

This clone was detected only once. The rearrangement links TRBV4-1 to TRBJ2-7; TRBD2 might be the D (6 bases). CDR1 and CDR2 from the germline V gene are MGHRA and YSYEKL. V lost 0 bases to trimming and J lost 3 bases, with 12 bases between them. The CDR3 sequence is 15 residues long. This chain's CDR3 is CASSQDLEGNYEQYF. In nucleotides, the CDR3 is TGCGCCAGCAGCCAAGATCTGGAGGGTAACTACGAGCAGTACTTC.

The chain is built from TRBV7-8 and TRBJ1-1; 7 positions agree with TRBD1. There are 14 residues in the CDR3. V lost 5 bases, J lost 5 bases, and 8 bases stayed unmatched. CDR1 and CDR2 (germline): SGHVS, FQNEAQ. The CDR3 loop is CASSTGQSFTEAFF. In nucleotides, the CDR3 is TGTGCCAGCAGCACGGGACAGTCCTTTACTGAAGCTTTCTTT.

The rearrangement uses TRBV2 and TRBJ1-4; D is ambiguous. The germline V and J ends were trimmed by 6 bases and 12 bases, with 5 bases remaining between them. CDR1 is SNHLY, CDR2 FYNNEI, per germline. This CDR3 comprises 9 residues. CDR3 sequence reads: CASSGELFF. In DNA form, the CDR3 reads TGTGCCAGCAGCGGAGAACTGTTTTTT.

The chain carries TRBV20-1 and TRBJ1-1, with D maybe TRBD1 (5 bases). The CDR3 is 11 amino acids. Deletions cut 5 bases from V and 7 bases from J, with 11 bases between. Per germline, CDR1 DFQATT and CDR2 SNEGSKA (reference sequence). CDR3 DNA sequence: TGCAGTGCTGTTGGGGGAATTGAAGCTTTCTTT. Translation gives CSAVGGIEAFF.

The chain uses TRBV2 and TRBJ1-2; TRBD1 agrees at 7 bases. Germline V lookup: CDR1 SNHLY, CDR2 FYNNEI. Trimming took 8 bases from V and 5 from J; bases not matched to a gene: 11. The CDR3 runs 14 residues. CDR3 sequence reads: CASSLRQGVYGYTF. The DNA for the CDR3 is TGTGCCAGCTCCCTCCGTCAGGGGGTTTATGGCTACACCTTC.

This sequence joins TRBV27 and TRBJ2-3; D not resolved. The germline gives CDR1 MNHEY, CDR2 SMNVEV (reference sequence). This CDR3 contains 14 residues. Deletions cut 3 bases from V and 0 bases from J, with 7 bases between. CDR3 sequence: CASSLVDSTDTQYF. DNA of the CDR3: TGTGCCAGCAGTTTGGTGGATAGCACAGATACGCAGTATTTT.